This T cell receptor beta chain was found in a study of blood T cells in healthy people across ages. V was pared by 1 base and J by 6 bases, with 13 bases between. This CDR3 is built from 14 residues. Germline assignment: CDR1 SGHTA and CDR2 FQGNSA. A J-beta primer mix and a sample-barcoded 5' primer were used in a second PCR of roughly 7 to 12 cycles. TCRdb recomputed calls from the 5' RACE reads with MiXCR, one row per CDR3 protein. The sample has about 1.4 million distinct CDR3 sequences; almost 60% are singletons. The clonotype was recovered from a man aged 18 to 30 in good health. The sample consisted of blood. The chain combines TRBV7-2 with TRBJ2-7, with a tentative D call TRBD1 (5 bases). The CDR3 bases are TGTGCCAGCAGCTTAGTCGATCAGGGCGGCGAGCAGTACTTC. Its protein product is CASSLVDQGGEQYF.